This is a list of T cell receptor beta chains from one sample in a study of glioma-infiltrating T cells after dendritic cell vaccination. The data were produced by immunoSEQ multiplex PCR, yet TCRdb's version contains in-frame clones alone and is incomplete. The sample contains over 90,000 clones, around 80% of which appear only once. Sequences were derived from blood, sampled after dendritic cell vaccination. All receptors come from a human donor with glioblastoma. Each CDR3 is given with its conserved first and last residue. The D gene is left open where the match is weak. Only part of the rows carry a size: once, few, many, or a class if the clone is expanded.

j_call: TRBJ2-5; d_call: .; v_call: TRBV11-2; clone_size: .; cdr3_nt: TGTGCCAGCAGCTTCATTCCGGGGGGCCCACAAGAGACCCAGTACTTC; cdr3_aa: CASSFIPGGPQETQYF
j_call: TRBJ2-1; d_call: TRBD1; v_call: TRBV27; clone_size: .; cdr3_nt: TGTGCCAGCAGTTCACACAGGGGCGAGCAGTTCTTC; cdr3_aa: CASSSHRGEQFF
j_call: TRBJ2-3; d_call: TRBD1; v_call: TRBV6-5; clone_size: .; cdr3_nt: TGTGCCAGCAGTTACGTCAGGGGGTCCACAGATACGCAGTATTTT; cdr3_aa: CASSYVRGSTDTQYF
j_call: TRBJ2-7; d_call: .; v_call: TRBV10-2; clone_size: .; cdr3_nt: TGCGCCAGCAGTGAGGCTAGCCCAAGCGAATTCTCCTACGAGCAGTACTTC; cdr3_aa: CASSEASPSEFSYEQYF
j_call: TRBJ2-3; d_call: .; v_call: TRBV30; clone_size: .; cdr3_nt: TGTGCCTGGAGGACCCGGGGGTATGGAGATACGCAGTATTTT; cdr3_aa: CAWRTRGYGDTQYF
j_call: TRBJ2-5; d_call: .; v_call: TRBV10-3; clone_size: .; cdr3_nt: TGTGCCATCAGCCTTGATAATGCGGGCCACCAAGAGACCCAGTACTTC; cdr3_aa: CAISLDNAGHQETQYF
j_call: TRBJ2-5; d_call: TRBD2; v_call: TRBV5-1; clone_size: .; cdr3_nt: TGCGCCAGCAGCGAGACTAGCTCCCAAGAGACCCAGTACTTC; cdr3_aa: CASSETSSQETQYF
j_call: TRBJ1-4; d_call: TRBD1; v_call: TRBV29-1; clone_size: .; cdr3_nt: TGCAGCGCCTGGGGGACAGGGGTTGTGGGAAAACTGTTTTTT; cdr3_aa: CSAWGTGVVGKLFF
j_call: TRBJ1-1; d_call: .; v_call: TRBV4-1; clone_size: .; cdr3_nt: TGCGCCAGCAGCCAAGATATGCGCACTGAAGCTTTCTTT; cdr3_aa: CASSQDMRTEAFF
j_call: TRBJ1-1; d_call: .; v_call: TRBV5-1; clone_size: .; cdr3_nt: TGCGCCAGCAGCTTGGCCGAGGGGGGGCGGATCGTTGCGAACACTGAAGCTTTCTTT; cdr3_aa: CASSLAEGGRIVANTEAFF
j_call: TRBJ2-1; d_call: TRBD1; v_call: TRBV19; clone_size: .; cdr3_nt: TGTGCCAGTAGTCCGGGACAGGGTACTCTCAATGAGCAGTTCTTC; cdr3_aa: CASSPGQGTLNEQFF
j_call: TRBJ1-1; d_call: .; v_call: TRBV7-8; clone_size: few; cdr3_nt: TGTGCCAGCAGCTTAGCGGGACAAGGCACTGAAGCTTTCTTT; cdr3_aa: CASSLAGQGTEAFF
j_call: TRBJ2-1; d_call: .; v_call: TRBV11-2; clone_size: .; cdr3_nt: TGTGCCAGCAGCTTAGATGACACCTCCTACAATGAGCAGTTCTTC; cdr3_aa: CASSLDDTSYNEQFF
j_call: TRBJ2-7; d_call: .; v_call: TRBV6-5; clone_size: few; cdr3_nt: TGTGCCAGCAGTTTCAGCCCAACAGGGAACGAGTACTTC; cdr3_aa: CASSFSPTGNEYF
j_call: TRBJ1-1; d_call: .; v_call: TRBV18; clone_size: .; cdr3_nt: TGTGCCAGCTCACCAGCGGGGTCCGACCATGGGACTGAAGCTTTCTTT; cdr3_aa: CASSPAGSDHGTEAFF
j_call: TRBJ1-2; d_call: TRBD1; v_call: TRBV11-2; clone_size: few; cdr3_nt: TGTGCCAGCAGCCTATACAACGGACAGGGTACTGGCTACACCTTC; cdr3_aa: CASSLYNGQGTGYTF
j_call: TRBJ2-3; d_call: TRBD2; v_call: TRBV2; clone_size: .; cdr3_nt: TGTGCCAGCAGTGAACTAGCGGGAATCACAGATACGCAGTATTTT; cdr3_aa: CASSELAGITDTQYF
j_call: TRBJ1-3; d_call: .; v_call: TRBV6-1; clone_size: .; cdr3_nt: TGTGCCAGCAGGTCTTTCTCTGGAAACACCATATATTTT; cdr3_aa: CASRSFSGNTIYF
j_call: TRBJ1-2; d_call: TRBD1; v_call: TRBV5-1; clone_size: .; cdr3_nt: TGCGCCAGCAGCTTGTCCGGACAGGTCTATGGCTACACCTTC; cdr3_aa: CASSLSGQVYGYTF
j_call: TRBJ2-2; d_call: .; v_call: TRBV10-2; clone_size: .; cdr3_nt: TGCGCCAGCACGCGCCCAGGGGCCTTCGGGGAGCTGTTTTTT; cdr3_aa: CASTRPGAFGELFF
j_call: TRBJ2-5; d_call: .; v_call: TRBV5-1; clone_size: .; cdr3_nt: TGCGCCAGCAGCTCTGACTCCGCGGGATTAGAGACCCAGTACTTC; cdr3_aa: CASSSDSAGLETQYF
j_call: TRBJ1-4; d_call: .; v_call: TRBV4-2; clone_size: .; cdr3_nt: TGTGCCAGCAGCAAAGGCACTGCAACTAATGAAAAACTGTTTTTT; cdr3_aa: CASSKGTATNEKLFF
j_call: TRBJ1-2; d_call: .; v_call: TRBV6-1; clone_size: .; cdr3_nt: TGTGCCAGCAGTGGGCTCCATTATGGCTACACCTTC; cdr3_aa: CASSGLHYGYTF
j_call: TRBJ2-1; d_call: TRBD2; v_call: TRBV2; clone_size: .; cdr3_nt: TGTGCCAGCAGTCCTAGCGGGAGTTGGACTGAGCAGTTCTTC; cdr3_aa: CASSPSGSWTEQFF
j_call: TRBJ2-7; d_call: TRBD2; v_call: TRBV5-1; clone_size: .; cdr3_nt: TGCGCCAGCAGCTCCCTAGCGGGATTCTCCTACGAGCAGTACTTC; cdr3_aa: CASSSLAGFSYEQYF
j_call: TRBJ2-7; d_call: .; v_call: TRBV29-1; clone_size: .; cdr3_nt: TGCAGCGTTGCGGGGGGCCGTGGAGGTGAGCAGTACTTC; cdr3_aa: CSVAGGRGGEQYF
j_call: TRBJ2-7; d_call: TRBD2; v_call: TRBV2; clone_size: few; cdr3_nt: TGTGCCAGCAGTCGTCGGGGGGGAGGGAGCGAGCAGTACTTC; cdr3_aa: CASSRRGGGSEQYF
j_call: TRBJ1-5; d_call: TRBD1; v_call: TRBV28; clone_size: .; cdr3_nt: TGTGCCAGCAGCCGAACAGGGGGCCATCAGCCCCAGCATTTT; cdr3_aa: CASSRTGGHQPQHF
j_call: TRBJ1-5; d_call: .; v_call: TRBV19; clone_size: few; cdr3_nt: TGTGCCAGTCTCCTGGGGGGTTTAGATCAGCCCCAGCATTTT; cdr3_aa: CASLLGGLDQPQHF
j_call: TRBJ1-1; d_call: .; v_call: TRBV28; clone_size: .; cdr3_nt: TGTGCCAGCAGTTTCGTCGGGGGAGGAGGGACTGAAGCTTTCTTT; cdr3_aa: CASSFVGGGGTEAFF
j_call: TRBJ2-5; d_call: TRBD2; v_call: TRBV27; clone_size: .; cdr3_nt: TGTGCCAGCAGTACCCTAGCGGGAGCACGAGAGACCCAGTACTTC; cdr3_aa: CASSTLAGARETQYF
j_call: TRBJ1-2; d_call: .; v_call: TRBV30; clone_size: .; cdr3_nt: TGTGCCTGGAGTACACAGGCATCTTACTATGGCTACACCTTC; cdr3_aa: CAWSTQASYYGYTF
j_call: TRBJ2-3; d_call: .; v_call: TRBV9; clone_size: .; cdr3_nt: TGTGCCAGCAGCGTACAACAGCTCTACACAGATACGCAGTATTTT; cdr3_aa: CASSVQQLYTDTQYF
j_call: TRBJ2-7; d_call: .; v_call: TRBV10-3; clone_size: .; cdr3_nt: TGTGCCATCAGTGACGGCAGAGGTAACTACGAGCAGTACTTC; cdr3_aa: CAISDGRGNYEQYF
j_call: TRBJ1-3; d_call: TRBD1; v_call: TRBV7-9; clone_size: .; cdr3_nt: TGTGCCAGCAGCTTATCGGGACAGGTTTTAATCTCTGGAAACACCATATATTTT; cdr3_aa: CASSLSGQVLISGNTIYF
j_call: TRBJ2-7; d_call: .; v_call: TRBV2; clone_size: .; cdr3_nt: TGTGCCAGCACAGGGGTTCCCTACGAGCAGTACTTC; cdr3_aa: CASTGVPYEQYF
j_call: TRBJ2-7; d_call: .; v_call: TRBV6-1; clone_size: .; cdr3_nt: TGTGCCAGCAGGCATACAGGGCTTATGTCCTACGAGCAGTACTTC; cdr3_aa: CASRHTGLMSYEQYF
j_call: TRBJ2-2; d_call: TRBD1; v_call: TRBV2; clone_size: .; cdr3_nt: TGTGCCAGCAGTGATAGGACAGGGGACACCGGGGAGCTGTTTTTT; cdr3_aa: CASSDRTGDTGELFF
j_call: TRBJ2-3; d_call: .; v_call: TRBV18; clone_size: .; cdr3_nt: TGTGCCAGCTCCTCTATTAGCACAGATACGCAGTATTTT; cdr3_aa: CASSSISTDTQYF
j_call: TRBJ1-1; d_call: .; v_call: TRBV11-2; clone_size: .; cdr3_nt: TGTGCCAGCAGCACCGACATAGTCACTGAAGCTTTCTTT; cdr3_aa: CASSTDIVTEAFF
j_call: TRBJ2-5; d_call: TRBD1; v_call: TRBV5-8; clone_size: .; cdr3_nt: TGTGCCAGCAGCTTGGGCTTGACAGGGGGCCGGCAAGAGACCCAGTACTTC; cdr3_aa: CASSLGLTGGRQETQYF
j_call: TRBJ2-7; d_call: .; v_call: TRBV11-1; clone_size: once; cdr3_nt: TGTGCCAGCAGTCGGGGGACCCACGAGCAGTACTTC; cdr3_aa: CASSRGTHEQYF
j_call: TRBJ1-6; d_call: .; v_call: TRBV7-2; clone_size: .; cdr3_nt: TGTGCCAGCAGCCTACGAGGGGGAAGGAATAATTCACCCCTCCACTTT; cdr3_aa: CASSLRGGRNNSPLHF
j_call: TRBJ1-3; d_call: .; v_call: TRBV5-1; clone_size: .; cdr3_nt: TGCGCCAGCAGCTTGGGGCGGGCACGGCTCTCTGGAAACACCATATATTTT; cdr3_aa: CASSLGRARLSGNTIYF
j_call: TRBJ2-7; d_call: TRBD2; v_call: TRBV5-1; clone_size: .; cdr3_nt: TGCGCCAGCAGCTTGGTCGGGGGGAGCTCCTACGAGCAGTACTTC; cdr3_aa: CASSLVGGSSYEQYF
j_call: TRBJ2-3; d_call: TRBD1; v_call: TRBV5-1; clone_size: .; cdr3_nt: TGCGCCAGCAGCTTGGCCGGGACAGTCGATACGCAGTATTTT; cdr3_aa: CASSLAGTVDTQYF
j_call: TRBJ2-1; d_call: TRBD2; v_call: TRBV5-4; clone_size: .; cdr3_nt: TGTGCCAGCAGCCCGGGACTAGCTACTCACAATGAGCAGTTCTTC; cdr3_aa: CASSPGLATHNEQFF
j_call: TRBJ1-1; d_call: TRBD1; v_call: TRBV27; clone_size: .; cdr3_nt: TGTGCCAGCAGTTCGCGGATCCGAACAGGGGGCACTGAAGCTTTCTTT; cdr3_aa: CASSSRIRTGGTEAFF
j_call: TRBJ2-1; d_call: TRBD2; v_call: TRBV5-1; clone_size: .; cdr3_nt: TGCGCCAGCAGCTTGGGCCTACTAGCGTCCTACAATGAGCAGTTCTTC; cdr3_aa: CASSLGLLASYNEQFF
j_call: TRBJ1-2; d_call: .; v_call: TRBV6-5; clone_size: .; cdr3_nt: TGTGCCAGCACCCCGTGGTCGAGTTCTAACTATGGCTACACCTTC; cdr3_aa: CASTPWSSSNYGYTF
j_call: TRBJ1-2; d_call: TRBD1; v_call: TRBV7-9; clone_size: .; cdr3_nt: TGTGCCAGCAGCTTACGGACAGGGATAACCTATGGCTACACCTTC; cdr3_aa: CASSLRTGITYGYTF
j_call: TRBJ2-1; d_call: .; v_call: TRBV5-1; clone_size: .; cdr3_nt: TGCGCCAGCAGCTTGACGGACTCTTCCTACAATGAGCAGTTCTTC; cdr3_aa: CASSLTDSSYNEQFF
j_call: TRBJ2-5; d_call: .; v_call: TRBV2; clone_size: .; cdr3_nt: TGTGCCAGCAGACCCGGGAACCAACAAGAGACCCAGTACTTC; cdr3_aa: CASRPGNQQETQYF
j_call: TRBJ1-1; d_call: .; v_call: TRBV5-1; clone_size: once; cdr3_nt: TGCGCCAGCAGCTTGGATGGCAGTGAATTCACTGAAGCTTTCTTT; cdr3_aa: CASSLDGSEFTEAFF
j_call: TRBJ1-2; d_call: .; v_call: TRBV29-1; clone_size: .; cdr3_nt: TGCAGCGTTGAAGGGAGTGGCTATGGCTACACCTTC; cdr3_aa: CSVEGSGYGYTF
j_call: TRBJ1-2; d_call: .; v_call: TRBV2; clone_size: .; cdr3_nt: TGTGCCAGCGTTTGGGACAGCTACACCTTC; cdr3_aa: CASVWDSYTF
j_call: TRBJ2-3; d_call: .; v_call: TRBV21-1; clone_size: .; cdr3_nt: TGTGCCAGCGGCCGGACTAGCGGGGGGAGCACAGATACGCAGTATTTT; cdr3_aa: CASGRTSGGSTDTQYF
j_call: TRBJ2-3; d_call: .; v_call: TRBV7-3; clone_size: .; cdr3_nt: TGTGCCAGCAGCTTAAACCCAGCGGCGAGGGCAACGCAGTATTTT; cdr3_aa: CASSLNPAARATQYF
j_call: TRBJ2-6; d_call: .; v_call: TRBV11-2; clone_size: .; cdr3_nt: TGTGCCAGCAGCTTGACCAGGGCGGCTGGGGCCAACGTCCTGACTTTC; cdr3_aa: CASSLTRAAGANVLTF